A single sample gave rise to the 4 T cell receptor beta chains below, sequenced in a study of T cell clones after liver transplantation (dated by TCRdb to about 2019). The library relied on the immunoSEQ multiplex PCR assay. The clones in this table, taken by TCRdb from immuneACCESS, are in-frame only. Not every clone is retained; where verified, under half of the shortfall comes from an unresolved V gene, and the cause of the rest is unknown. Counted in this sample were roughly 120,000 clones; over 75% of them appeared once. Around 0.83% of the sample is taken by the ten largest. The material was CD4+ T cells from blood, obtained 12 months after liver transplant. The receptor set was obtained from a human patient who received a liver transplant. After a transplant, the donor of the graft may account for some T cells.

This clone came up once. The chain uses TRBV5-6 and TRBJ1-2, with D hard to call. CDR3 size: 12 residues. The germline V and J ends were trimmed by 0 bases and 5 bases, with 5 bases remaining between them. From germline, CDR1 is SGHDT and CDR2 YYEEEE. This chain's CDR3 is CASSLDEYGYTF. The CDR3 region has the DNA TGTGCCAGCAGCTTGGATGAGTATGGCTACACCTTC.

Of note for this clone: At the DNA level, this CDR3 is encoded by other sequences in the same sample as well. This chain uses TRBV18 with TRBJ1-5, with D possibly being TRBD1 (5 bases). This CDR3 has 14 residues. Trimming stripped 1 base from V and 1 base from J, with 5 bases between. In germline, CDR1 is KGHSH, CDR2 LQKENI. CDR3 DNA: TGTGCCAGCTCACCACAGGGGAGCAATCAGCCCCAGCATTTT. It specifies CASSPQGSNQPQHF.

This clone is medium-sized. V and J are TRBV6-1 and TRBJ1-5; no definite D call. The CDR3 sequence is 16 residues long. Germline CDR1 MNHNS, CDR2 SASEGT. V lost 1 base, J lost 0 bases, and 10 bases lay in between. CDR3: CASSEGSQNSNQPQHF. In DNA form, the CDR3 reads TGTGCCAGCAGTGAAGGGTCCCAGAATAGCAATCAGCCCCAGCATTTT.

The rearrangement links TRBV11-2 to TRBJ2-3; D tentatively fits TRBD1 or TRBD2 (6 bases each). The CDR3 is made up of 16 amino acids. Germline lookup yields CDR1 SGHAT and CDR2 FQNNGV. V lost 9 bases and J 2 bases, leaving 21 bases between the germline ends. The CDR3: CASTTGASRYTDTQYF. CDR3 bases: TGTGCCAGTACAACGGGGGCTAGCAGATACACAGATACGCAGTATTTT.